Listed below are T cell receptor beta chains from one sample, sequenced in a study of T cell changes during pregnancy in multiple sclerosis. TCRdb keeps only in-frame clones here, not all; method: immunoSEQ multiplex PCR. The sample holds tens of thousands of clones, roughly 93% seen once. The specimen was CD8+ T cells from peripheral blood mononuclear cells, collected in the second trimester of pregnancy. The origin of the receptors is a female donor with multiple sclerosis, enrolled in a pregnancy study. The conserved cysteine and the conserved F or W are not part of the CDR3 here.

J gene	V gene	CDR3 protein
TRBJ1-2	TRBV4-2	ASSQEDSLNYGYT
TRBJ2-2	TRBV27	ASSFEGNTGELF
TRBJ2-2	TRBV6-1	ASSGAVVTGELF
TRBJ2-7	TRBV7-9	ASSSTGGDSYEQY
TRBJ2-1	TRBV10-1	ASSDFGTTRDNEQF
TRBJ2-4	TRBV19	ASMGGPGGLGTNIQY
TRBJ1-5	TRBV6-1	ASRGGGNQPQH
TRBJ1-6	TRBV27	ASRTFQPFNSPLH
TRBJ1-2	TRBV7-8	ASSRTGGFGYT
TRBJ1-1	TRBV19	ASSITGASTEAF
TRBJ2-2	TRBV7-9	ASARQGANTGELF
TRBJ2-7	TRBV4-1	ASSQGPAGREQY
TRBJ2-1	TRBV5-4	ASTSGQVTYNEQF
TRBJ2-7	TRBV2	ASSEGTGVHEQY
TRBJ2-1	TRBV11-2	ASSLDRALANGDNEQF
TRBJ1-2	TRBV2	ASREEQGDPYGYT
TRBJ2-7	TRBV18	ASSPPEGGSYEQY
TRBJ2-1	TRBV6-6	ASSLDIYNEQF
TRBJ2-7	TRBV5-5	ASSPKGAGGSREQY
TRBJ1-2	TRBV10-3	AIQGQGAGYT
TRBJ1-4	TRBV4-1	ASSSQGGTVTNEKLF
TRBJ2-7	TRBV6-4	ASSPDLAGTTEQY
TRBJ2-1	TRBV11-3	ASSLSRGQLGEQF
TRBJ2-1	TRBV16	ASSQGVGGEQF
TRBJ1-5	TRBV6-5	ASSPDFTNQPQH
TRBJ2-1	TRBV4-1	ASSRGNEQF
TRBJ2-5	TRBV9	ASSVEGSTATETQY
TRBJ2-7	TRBV6-6	ASSSPTGASYEQY
TRBJ2-4	TRBV7-9	ASSRLNGDRERGNIQY
TRBJ2-2	TRBV19	ASSMYYHTGELF
TRBJ1-1	TRBV7-9	ASTQGTGGTEAF
TRBJ2-7	TRBV7-9	ASSTPTSGNIYEQY
TRBJ2-1	TRBV2	ASSSRTSGSDEQF
TRBJ2-7	TRBV27	ASSPPSDEQY
TRBJ1-1	TRBV7-6	ASSLARQGIGRTEAF
TRBJ2-1	TRBV19	ASRQYNEQF
TRBJ2-7	TRBV5-1	ASSWGQGVTEQY
TRBJ2-5	TRBV9	ASSVGSGKSAETQY
TRBJ2-5	TRBV27	ASSRQQEETQY
TRBJ2-7	TRBV19	ASSSASAAYEQY
TRBJ2-7	TRBV4-2	ASKRDRGTYEQY
TRBJ1-5	TRBV7-2	ASSLTGGGQPQH
TRBJ2-7	TRBV4-3	ASSQDRGALSIYEQY
TRBJ1-2	TRBV25-1	ANHPGNYGYT
TRBJ2-2	TRBV9	ASSAPSSTGELF
TRBJ2-7	TRBV14	ASRPMGLGYEQY
TRBJ1-3	TRBV4-3	ASSQDGTGATGNTIY
TRBJ2-7	TRBV15	ATSRDQGSGQSQY
TRBJ2-7	TRBV14	ASSQGTGGWYEQY
TRBJ2-1	TRBV7-2	ASSFGQNLYNEQF
TRBJ2-7	TRBV30	AWSVLNPQGGGEQY
TRBJ2-1	TRBV7-2	ASSLGFGNEQF
TRBJ2-1	TRBV28	AITDSYNEQF
TRBJ2-5	TRBV5-1	ASSFSGGIQETQY
TRBJ2-1	TRBV14	ASSQGWGVTSGPYNEQF
TRBJ2-5	TRBV18	ASSPPELTGPETQY
TRBJ2-7	TRBV7-2	ASSYPSGTGFYEQY